A selection of T cell receptor beta chains follows, all from one sample in a study of T cell changes during pregnancy in multiple sclerosis. The protocol was immunoSEQ multiplex PCR, while the TCRdb copy is restricted to in-frame clones and leaves out a portion. The table includes around 19,000 clones, over 65% detected once. The sample was CD8+ T cells from peripheral blood mononuclear cells, taken after pregnancy. The receptors were sampled from a female donor with multiple sclerosis, enrolled in a pregnancy study. The CDR3 runs from the conserved cysteine through the conserved F or W. Fields, in order: V gene, J gene, D gene, clone size, CDR3 DNA, CDR3 protein. D genes are given only for firm matches. A clone size is listed for some rows: how often the clone was seen (once, few, many), or a class if it is expanded.

V gene: TRBV29-1
J gene: TRBJ1-2
D gene: -
clone size: -
CDR3 DNA: TGCAGCGTTCTATATGGCTACACCTTC
CDR3 protein: CSVLYGYTF

V gene: TRBV30
J gene: TRBJ2-6
D gene: -
clone size: -
CDR3 DNA: TGTGCCTGGAGTCAGGGCTCTGGGGCCAACGTCCTGACTTTC
CDR3 protein: CAWSQGSGANVLTF

V gene: TRBV7-9
J gene: TRBJ1-5
D gene: -
clone size: -
CDR3 DNA: TGTGCCAGCAGCTTAGACGGGTTCAATCAGCCCCAGCATTTT
CDR3 protein: CASSLDGFNQPQHF

V gene: TRBV9
J gene: TRBJ2-7
D gene: TRBD1
clone size: once
CDR3 DNA: TGTGCCAGCAGCGAGGGGACAGCTGAAGCTGACTACGAGCAGTACTTC
CDR3 protein: CASSEGTAEADYEQYF

V gene: TRBV6-1
J gene: TRBJ2-1
D gene: -
clone size: -
CDR3 DNA: TGTGCCAGCAGTGAAGCGGAGGGGACCGCCTATAAGCAGTTCTTC
CDR3 protein: CASSEAEGTAYKQFF

V gene: TRBV6-5
J gene: TRBJ1-1
D gene: -
clone size: -
CDR3 DNA: TGTGCCAGCAGTACGCTGACAAGGCTGAACACTGAAGCTTTCTTT
CDR3 protein: CASSTLTRLNTEAFF

V gene: TRBV4-1
J gene: TRBJ2-7
D gene: TRBD1
clone size: -
CDR3 DNA: TGCGCCAGCAGCCAGGAGGGACAGGGCGACGGAGAGCAGTACTTC
CDR3 protein: CASSQEGQGDGEQYF

V gene: TRBV5-1
J gene: TRBJ2-1
D gene: TRBD2
clone size: -
CDR3 DNA: TGCGCCAGCAAAAGGTGGGGACTAGCGGGAGGAGGAGACAATGAGCAGTTCTTC
CDR3 protein: CASKRWGLAGGGDNEQFF

V gene: TRBV28
J gene: TRBJ2-7
D gene: -
clone size: -
CDR3 DNA: TGTGCCAGCAGCGCAGTCGGGACAACCTACGAGCAGTACTTC
CDR3 protein: CASSAVGTTYEQYF

V gene: TRBV2
J gene: TRBJ1-4
D gene: -
clone size: -
CDR3 DNA: TGTGCCAGCAGACCGGGGGGGGAAGAAAAACTGTTTTTT
CDR3 protein: CASRPGGEEKLFF

V gene: TRBV18
J gene: TRBJ1-2
D gene: -
clone size: -
CDR3 DNA: TGTGCCAGCTCACCAGGTTCAGGCGAACACCTTAACTATGGCTACACCTTC
CDR3 protein: CASSPGSGEHLNYGYTF

V gene: TRBV4-1
J gene: TRBJ1-2
D gene: TRBD1
clone size: -
CDR3 DNA: TGCGCCAGCAGCCAAGAGACAGGGTCCTCCTATGGCTACACCTTC
CDR3 protein: CASSQETGSSYGYTF

V gene: TRBV19
J gene: TRBJ2-7
D gene: TRBD1
clone size: -
CDR3 DNA: TGTGCCAGTAGTATAGCCAGGGACAGCGAGCAGTACTTC
CDR3 protein: CASSIARDSEQYF

V gene: TRBV30
J gene: TRBJ1-5
D gene: TRBD1
clone size: -
CDR3 DNA: TGTGCCTGGAGCGGGGACAGGGGTGGTCAGCCCCAGCATTTT
CDR3 protein: CAWSGDRGGQPQHF

V gene: TRBV27
J gene: TRBJ1-3
D gene: -
clone size: -
CDR3 DNA: TGTGCCAGCATGGACAGCTATTACTCTGGAAACACCATATATTTT
CDR3 protein: CASMDSYYSGNTIYF

V gene: TRBV9
J gene: TRBJ1-6
D gene: -
clone size: -
CDR3 DNA: TGTGCCAGCAGCTCGGGGGGTTCACCCCTCCACTTT
CDR3 protein: CASSSGGSPLHF

V gene: TRBV6-1
J gene: TRBJ2-7
D gene: TRBD2
clone size: -
CDR3 DNA: TGTGCCAGCAGTGAAAACGCGGGAGGGGGTCACGAGCAGTACTTC
CDR3 protein: CASSENAGGGHEQYF

V gene: TRBV27
J gene: TRBJ1-5
D gene: -
clone size: -
CDR3 DNA: TGTGCCAGCAGTTTACGGGATAGCAATCAGCCCCAGCATTTT
CDR3 protein: CASSLRDSNQPQHF

V gene: TRBV6-5
J gene: TRBJ1-1
D gene: -
clone size: -
CDR3 DNA: TGTGCCAGCAGCAGGGGATACACTGAAGCTTTCTTT
CDR3 protein: CASSRGYTEAFF

V gene: TRBV7-8
J gene: TRBJ2-1
D gene: -
clone size: -
CDR3 DNA: TGTGCCAGCAGCGAGAACCTCAGGGGTTCCTACAATGAGCAGTTCTTC
CDR3 protein: CASSENLRGSYNEQFF

V gene: TRBV7-9
J gene: TRBJ2-3
D gene: TRBD1
clone size: -
CDR3 DNA: TGTGCCAGCAGAAAGACAGGGCGGCCTAGCACAGATACGCAGTATTTT
CDR3 protein: CASRKTGRPSTDTQYF

V gene: TRBV10-3
J gene: TRBJ2-7
D gene: -
clone size: -
CDR3 DNA: TGTGCCATCAGTGATCCGACCGGGATGAAGCAGTACTTC
CDR3 protein: CAISDPTGMKQYF

V gene: TRBV7-9
J gene: TRBJ2-5
D gene: TRBD1
clone size: few
CDR3 DNA: TGTGCCAGCAGCTTAGGCTACAGGGGAGAGGAGACCCAGTACTTC
CDR3 protein: CASSLGYRGEETQYF

V gene: TRBV7-8
J gene: TRBJ1-1
D gene: TRBD1
clone size: -
CDR3 DNA: TGTGCCAGCAGCGTCAGGGGGCTCGCGAACACTGAAGCTTTCTTT
CDR3 protein: CASSVRGLANTEAFF

V gene: TRBV7-6
J gene: TRBJ1-3
D gene: -
clone size: -
CDR3 DNA: TGTGCCAGCAGCAACAGGGATAAGGGTGGAAACACCATATATTTT
CDR3 protein: CASSNRDKGGNTIYF

V gene: TRBV5-6
J gene: TRBJ2-7
D gene: TRBD2
clone size: once
CDR3 DNA: TGTGCCAGCAGCTTGGCCTGGGACAGGGGGACTAGCGGGAGTCTGGAGTACTTC
CDR3 protein: CASSLAWDRGTSGSLEYF

V gene: TRBV16
J gene: TRBJ1-2
D gene: -
clone size: once
CDR3 DNA: TGTGCCAGCAGCCAATTCGTCTCCTATGGCTACACCTTC
CDR3 protein: CASSQFVSYGYTF

V gene: TRBV2
J gene: TRBJ2-1
D gene: TRBD2
clone size: -
CDR3 DNA: TGTGCCAGCACCACGGGGGGGGCCAATGAGCAGTTCTTC
CDR3 protein: CASTTGGANEQFF

V gene: TRBV18
J gene: TRBJ1-6
D gene: -
clone size: -
CDR3 DNA: TGTGCCAGCTCACCAAGTCAGGGAAATTCACCCCTCCACTTT
CDR3 protein: CASSPSQGNSPLHF

V gene: TRBV6-1
J gene: TRBJ1-2
D gene: -
clone size: -
CDR3 DNA: TGTGCCAGCAGTGAAGCGGGCACGGAAGGCTATGGCTACACCTTC
CDR3 protein: CASSEAGTEGYGYTF

V gene: TRBV5-1
J gene: TRBJ2-7
D gene: -
clone size: -
CDR3 DNA: TGCGCCAGCAGCTTAAAACAGGGATTTTACGAGCAGTACTTC
CDR3 protein: CASSLKQGFYEQYF

V gene: TRBV4-1
J gene: TRBJ1-2
D gene: -
clone size: -
CDR3 DNA: TGCGCCAGCAGCCAAGATGGGGGCATCTATGGCTACACCTTC
CDR3 protein: CASSQDGGIYGYTF

V gene: TRBV7-3
J gene: TRBJ2-7
D gene: TRBD2
clone size: -
CDR3 DNA: TGTGCCAGCAGCTTGACCGGGACTAGCGAATACGAGCAGTACTTC
CDR3 protein: CASSLTGTSEYEQYF

V gene: TRBV9
J gene: TRBJ2-1
D gene: TRBD2
clone size: -
CDR3 DNA: TGTGCCAGCAGCGGTAGCGGGGCCTACAATGAGCAGTTCTTC
CDR3 protein: CASSGSGAYNEQFF

V gene: TRBV5-5
J gene: TRBJ2-7
D gene: -
clone size: -
CDR3 DNA: TGTGCCAGCAGCTTCCACGAGGCGTCCTACGAGCAGTACTTC
CDR3 protein: CASSFHEASYEQYF

V gene: TRBV25-1
J gene: TRBJ2-1
D gene: TRBD1
clone size: few
CDR3 DNA: TGTGCCAGCAGTGGACAGGGTGAGCAGTTCTTC
CDR3 protein: CASSGQGEQFF

V gene: TRBV30
J gene: TRBJ1-1
D gene: -
clone size: -
CDR3 DNA: TGTGCCTGGGACGAAACACAGGGTTTCTCTGAAGCTTTCTTT
CDR3 protein: CAWDETQGFSEAFF

V gene: TRBV11-1
J gene: TRBJ2-7
D gene: TRBD2
clone size: once
CDR3 DNA: TGTGCCAGCAGCTTAGTCGGACTAGCGGGAGTCGAGCAGTACTTC
CDR3 protein: CASSLVGLAGVEQYF

V gene: TRBV6-5
J gene: TRBJ2-2
D gene: TRBD2
clone size: -
CDR3 DNA: TGTGCCAGCAGTTACTCGACTAGCGGCGCCACCGGGGAGCTGTTTTTT
CDR3 protein: CASSYSTSGATGELFF

V gene: TRBV6-1
J gene: TRBJ1-4
D gene: -
clone size: -
CDR3 DNA: TGTGCCAGCAGTGAATTGGGGGAGGGCACTAATGAAAAACTGTTTTTT
CDR3 protein: CASSELGEGTNEKLFF

V gene: TRBV9
J gene: TRBJ1-1
D gene: -
clone size: -
CDR3 DNA: TGTGCCAGCAGCACAAGCGGGGGGGCGGGCACTGAAGCTTTCTTT
CDR3 protein: CASSTSGGAGTEAFF

V gene: TRBV19
J gene: TRBJ2-7
D gene: -
clone size: -
CDR3 DNA: TGTGCCAGTAGTATCGTCAGGGGTCCCCACGAGCAGTACTTC
CDR3 protein: CASSIVRGPHEQYF

V gene: TRBV2
J gene: TRBJ1-6
D gene: -
clone size: few
CDR3 DNA: TGTGCCAGCAGTGAACTAAGCAGGGTGAACAATTCACCCCTCCACTTT
CDR3 protein: CASSELSRVNNSPLHF

V gene: TRBV5-8
J gene: TRBJ2-7
D gene: -
clone size: -
CDR3 DNA: TGTGCCAGCAGCTATAGGGACTCCAAATCCCTCTACTACGAGCAGTACTTC
CDR3 protein: CASSYRDSKSLYYEQYF

V gene: TRBV7-9
J gene: TRBJ1-4
D gene: -
clone size: -
CDR3 DNA: TGTGCCAGCAGCTTAGCGACAGGAACTGAAAAACTGTTTTTT
CDR3 protein: CASSLATGTEKLFF

V gene: TRBV21-1
J gene: TRBJ2-1
D gene: -
clone size: -
CDR3 DNA: TGTGCCAGAGCGGGAGGGAGCTCCTACAATGAGCAGTTCTTC
CDR3 protein: CARAGGSSYNEQFF

V gene: TRBV28
J gene: TRBJ1-1
D gene: TRBD1
clone size: -
CDR3 DNA: TGTGCCAGCAGGTCCGGACAGGGGAACACTGAAGCTTTCTTT
CDR3 protein: CASRSGQGNTEAFF

V gene: TRBV19
J gene: TRBJ1-5
D gene: TRBD1
clone size: -
CDR3 DNA: TGTGCCAGTAGTATTGACAGGGGGCGCGTTCAGCCCCAGCATTTT
CDR3 protein: CASSIDRGRVQPQHF

V gene: TRBV5-5
J gene: TRBJ1-2
D gene: -
clone size: -
CDR3 DNA: TGTGCCAGCACCCCGGTCCCGGGGGGGCTCATCTATGGCTACACCTTC
CDR3 protein: CASTPVPGGLIYGYTF